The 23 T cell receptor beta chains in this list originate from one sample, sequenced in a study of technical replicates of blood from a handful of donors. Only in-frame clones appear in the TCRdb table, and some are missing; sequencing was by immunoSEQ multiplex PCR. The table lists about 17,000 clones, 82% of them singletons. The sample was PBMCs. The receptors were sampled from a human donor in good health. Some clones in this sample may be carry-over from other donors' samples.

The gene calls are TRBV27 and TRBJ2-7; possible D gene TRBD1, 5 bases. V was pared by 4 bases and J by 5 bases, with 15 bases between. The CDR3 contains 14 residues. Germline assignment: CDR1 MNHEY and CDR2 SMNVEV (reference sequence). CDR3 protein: CASSSSDTPHEQYF. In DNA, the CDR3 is TGTGCCAGCAGTTCATCGGACACTCCCCACGAGCAGTACTTC.

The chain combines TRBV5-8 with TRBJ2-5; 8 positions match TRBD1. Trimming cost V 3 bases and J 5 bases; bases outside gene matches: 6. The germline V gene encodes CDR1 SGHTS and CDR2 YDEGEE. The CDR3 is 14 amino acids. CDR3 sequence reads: CASSSMRDRETQYF. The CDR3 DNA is TGTGCCAGCAGCTCGATGAGGGACAGGGAGACCCAGTACTTC.

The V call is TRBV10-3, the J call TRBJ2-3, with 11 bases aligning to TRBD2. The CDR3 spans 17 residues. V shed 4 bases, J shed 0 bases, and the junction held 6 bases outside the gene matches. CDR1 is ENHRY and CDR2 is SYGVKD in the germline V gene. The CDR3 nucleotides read TGTGCCATCAGTGGGGCTAGCGGGAGGTCTAGCACAGATACGCAGTATTTT. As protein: CAISGASGRSSTDTQYF.

DNA for the CDR3: TGTGCCAGCAGTGAAACCGGACAGGGCTCCTACGAGCAGTACTTC. Its protein is CASSETGQGSYEQYF. This chain joins TRBV6-1 and TRBJ2-7; 8 bases are a match to TRBD1. Trimming took 2 bases from V and 0 from J; bases not matched to a gene: 3. Germline CDR1 is MNHNS and CDR2 is SASEGT. The CDR3 sequence is 15 residues long.

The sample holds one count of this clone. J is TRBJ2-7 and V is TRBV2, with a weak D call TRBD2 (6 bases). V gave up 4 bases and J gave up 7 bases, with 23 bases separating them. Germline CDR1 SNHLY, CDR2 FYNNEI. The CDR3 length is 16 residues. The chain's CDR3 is CASSVPLDAPRGEQYF. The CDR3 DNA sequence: TGTGCCAGCAGTGTCCCACTCGACGCCCCACGGGGGGAGCAGTACTTC.

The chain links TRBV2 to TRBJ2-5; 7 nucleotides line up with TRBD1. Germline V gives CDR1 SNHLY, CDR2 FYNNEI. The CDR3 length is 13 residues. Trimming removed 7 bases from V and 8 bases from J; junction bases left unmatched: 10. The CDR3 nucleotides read TGTGCCAGCACTCGGGGACAGAAGAAAACCCAGTACTTC. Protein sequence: CASTRGQKKTQYF.

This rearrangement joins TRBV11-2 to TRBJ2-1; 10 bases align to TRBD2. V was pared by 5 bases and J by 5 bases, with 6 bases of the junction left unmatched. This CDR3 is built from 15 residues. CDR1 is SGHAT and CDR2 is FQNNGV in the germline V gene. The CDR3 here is CASSPHLAGDNEQFF. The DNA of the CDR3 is TGTGCCAGCAGCCCCCACCTAGCGGGAGACAATGAGCAGTTCTTC.

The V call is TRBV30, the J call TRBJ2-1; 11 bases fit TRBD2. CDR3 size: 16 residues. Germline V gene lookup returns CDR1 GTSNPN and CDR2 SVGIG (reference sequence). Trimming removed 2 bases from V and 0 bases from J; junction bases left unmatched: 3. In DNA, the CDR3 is TGTGCCTGGAGTAGCACTAGCGGGAGCTCCTACAATGAGCAGTTCTTC. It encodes CAWSSTSGSSYNEQFF.

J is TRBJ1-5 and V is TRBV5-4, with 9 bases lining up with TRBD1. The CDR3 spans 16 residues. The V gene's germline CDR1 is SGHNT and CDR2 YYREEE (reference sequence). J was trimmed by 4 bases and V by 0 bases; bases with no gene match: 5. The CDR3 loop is CASSLDGQGINQPQHF. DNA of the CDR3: TGTGCCAGCAGCTTGGACGGACAGGGGATAAATCAGCCCCAGCATTTT.

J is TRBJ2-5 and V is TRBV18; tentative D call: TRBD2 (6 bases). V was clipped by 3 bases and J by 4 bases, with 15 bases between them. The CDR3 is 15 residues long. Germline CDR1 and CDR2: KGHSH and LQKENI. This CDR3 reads CASSPLGTLGETQYF. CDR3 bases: TGTGCCAGCTCACCTCTAGGGACTCTGGGAGAGACCCAGTACTTC.

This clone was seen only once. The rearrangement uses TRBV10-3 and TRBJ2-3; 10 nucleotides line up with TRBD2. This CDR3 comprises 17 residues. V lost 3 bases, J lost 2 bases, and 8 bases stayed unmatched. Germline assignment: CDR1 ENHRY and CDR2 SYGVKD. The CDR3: CAISERGLATPTDTQYF. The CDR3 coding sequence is TGTGCCATCAGTGAACGGGGACTAGCGACCCCCACAGATACGCAGTATTTT.

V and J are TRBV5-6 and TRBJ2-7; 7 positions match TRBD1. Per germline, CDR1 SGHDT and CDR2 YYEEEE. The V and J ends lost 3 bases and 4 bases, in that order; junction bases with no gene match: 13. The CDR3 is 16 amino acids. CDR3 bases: TGTGCCAGCAGCTCCGCCGGGACAGTGGGCGGATACGAGCAGTACTTC. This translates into CASSSAGTVGGYEQYF.

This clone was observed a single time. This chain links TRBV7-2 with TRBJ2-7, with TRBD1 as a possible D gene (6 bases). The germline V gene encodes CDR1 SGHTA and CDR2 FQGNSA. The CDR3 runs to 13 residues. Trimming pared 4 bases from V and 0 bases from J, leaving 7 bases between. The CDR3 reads CASSSDSSYEQYF. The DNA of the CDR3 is TGTGCCAGCAGCTCGGACAGCTCCTACGAGCAGTACTTC.

The CDR3 DNA reads as TGTGCCAGCAGCTTAGGGTCCTCGGCCGGGGAGCTGTTTTTT. This sequence encodes CASSLGSSAGELFF. The chain is built from TRBV11-3 and TRBJ2-2; no clear D. Trimming left V 1 base short and J 6 bases short, with 9 bases between. The CDR3 has 14 amino acids. The germline CDR1 and CDR2 sequences are SGHNT and YENEEA.

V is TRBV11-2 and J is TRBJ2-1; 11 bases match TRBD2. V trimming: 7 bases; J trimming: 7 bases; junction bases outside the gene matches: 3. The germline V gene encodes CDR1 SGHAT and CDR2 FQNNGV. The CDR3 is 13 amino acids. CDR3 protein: CASKTSGINEQFF. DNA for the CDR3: TGTGCCAGCAAGACTAGCGGGATTAATGAGCAGTTCTTC.

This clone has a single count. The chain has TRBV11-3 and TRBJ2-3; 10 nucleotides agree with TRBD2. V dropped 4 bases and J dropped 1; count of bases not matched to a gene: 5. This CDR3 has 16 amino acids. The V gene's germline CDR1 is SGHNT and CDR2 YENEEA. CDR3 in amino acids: CASSSYGTSGTDTQYF. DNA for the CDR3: TGTGCCAGCAGCTCTTACGGGACTAGCGGCACAGATACGCAGTATTTT.

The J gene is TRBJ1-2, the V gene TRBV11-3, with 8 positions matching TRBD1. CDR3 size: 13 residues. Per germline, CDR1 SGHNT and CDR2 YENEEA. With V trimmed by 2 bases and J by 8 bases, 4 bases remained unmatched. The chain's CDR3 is CASSLTRGQGYTF. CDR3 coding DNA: TGTGCCAGCAGCTTAACCAGGGGGCAGGGCTACACCTTC.

The CDR3 DNA follows: TGTGCCAGCAGCTTAGATTCGACTAGCAGCGGCGAGCAGTACTTC. This gives the protein CASSLDSTSSGEQYF. This chain links TRBV11-3 with TRBJ2-7, with 7 bases lining up with TRBD2. The V segment lost 0 bases and the J segment 6 bases; nucleotides outside the gene matches: 8. Germline loops: CDR1 SGHNT, CDR2 YENEEA. The CDR3 length is 15 residues.

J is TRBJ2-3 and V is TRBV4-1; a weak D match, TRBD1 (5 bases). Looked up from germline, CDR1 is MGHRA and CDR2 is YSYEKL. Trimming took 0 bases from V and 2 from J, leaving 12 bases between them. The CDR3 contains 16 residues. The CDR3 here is CASSQEEGRATDTQYF. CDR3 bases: TGCGCCAGCAGCCAAGAGGAAGGCAGGGCCACAGATACGCAGTATTTT.

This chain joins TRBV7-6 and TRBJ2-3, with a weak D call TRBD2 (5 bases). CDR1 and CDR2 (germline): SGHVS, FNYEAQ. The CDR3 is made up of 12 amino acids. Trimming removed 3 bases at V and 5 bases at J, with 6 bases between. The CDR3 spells CASSLGEDTQYF. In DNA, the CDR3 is TGTGCCAGCAGCTTGGGAGAAGATACGCAGTATTTT.

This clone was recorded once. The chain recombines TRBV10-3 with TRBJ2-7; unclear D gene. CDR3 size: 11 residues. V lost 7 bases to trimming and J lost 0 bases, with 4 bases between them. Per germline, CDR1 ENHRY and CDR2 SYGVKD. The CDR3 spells CAITNSYEQYF. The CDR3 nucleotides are TGTGCCATCACCAACTCCTACGAGCAGTACTTC.

The chain's CDR3 is CASSLEGQGLSGNTIYF. The CDR3 bases are TGTGCCAGCAGCTTGGAGGGACAGGGCCTCTCTGGAAACACCATATATTTT. The rearrangement links TRBV5-6 to TRBJ1-3; 9 nucleotides line up with TRBD1. The J segment lost 0 bases and the V segment lost 0 bases, leaving 4 bases of the junction unmatched. This CDR3 has 17 residues. Germline V gene lookup returns CDR1 SGHDT and CDR2 YYEEEE. The whole variable domain, remainder taken from reference TRBV5-6 and TRBJ1-3, is DAGVTQSPTHLIKTRGQQVTLRCSPKSGHDTVSWYQQALGQGPQFIFQYYEEEERQRGNFPDRFSGHQFPNYSSELNVNALLLGDSALYLCASSLEGQGLSGNTIYFGEGSWLTVV.

CDR3 residues: CASSMGHQNTEAFF. In DNA, the CDR3 is TGTGCCAGTAGTATGGGACATCAGAACACTGAAGCTTTCTTT. V and J are TRBV19 and TRBJ1-1; D may be TRBD1 (6 bases). From germline, CDR1 is LNHDA and CDR2 SQIVND (reference sequence). V shed 3 bases and J shed 1 base, with 9 bases lying between them. There are 14 residues in the CDR3.